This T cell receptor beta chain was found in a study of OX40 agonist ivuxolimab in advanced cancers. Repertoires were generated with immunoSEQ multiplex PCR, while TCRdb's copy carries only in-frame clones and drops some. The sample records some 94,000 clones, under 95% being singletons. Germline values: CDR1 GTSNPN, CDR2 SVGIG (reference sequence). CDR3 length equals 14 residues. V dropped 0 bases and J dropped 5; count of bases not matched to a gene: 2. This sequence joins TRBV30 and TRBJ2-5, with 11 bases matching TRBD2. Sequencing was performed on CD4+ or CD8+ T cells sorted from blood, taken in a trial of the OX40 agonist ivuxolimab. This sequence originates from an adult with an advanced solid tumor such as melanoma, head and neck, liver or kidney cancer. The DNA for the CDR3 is TGTGCCTGGAGTGTACTAGCGGGAGTGGAGACCCAGTACTTC. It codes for CAWSVLAGVETQYF.